The 28 T cell receptor beta chains listed next were all sequenced from one sample in a study of technical replicates of blood from a handful of donors. Repertoires were generated with immunoSEQ multiplex PCR, while TCRdb's copy carries only in-frame clones and drops some. The sample contains more than 70,000 clones, approximately 96% of which appear only once. The sequenced sample consisted of T cells isolated from PBMCs. The receptor set was obtained from a human donor in good health.

The chain links TRBV27 to TRBJ1-1; weak D call: TRBD1 (5 bases). The germline gives CDR1 MNHEY, CDR2 SMNVEV (reference sequence). Deletions cut 5 bases from V and 2 bases from J, with 15 bases between. This CDR3 has 15 residues. The CDR3 loop reads CASSPLGATNTEAFF. For the CDR3, the DNA is TGTGCCAGCAGTCCTCTAGGGGCCACTAACACTGAAGCTTTCTTT.

The chain combines TRBV6-1 with TRBJ1-1; 8 bases are shared with TRBD1. The CDR3 has 14 residues. Germline V gene lookup returns CDR1 MNHNS and CDR2 SASEGT. Unmatched junction bases numbered 2, after V lost 5 bases and J lost 0 bases. In DNA, the CDR3 is TGTGCCAGCAGTTGGACAGGGATGAACACTGAAGCTTTCTTT. Encoded protein: CASSWTGMNTEAFF.

This chain links TRBV7-9 with TRBJ1-2, with 7 nucleotides matching TRBD1. CDR1 and CDR2 from the germline V gene are SEHNR and FQNEAQ (reference sequence). The CDR3 totals 13 residues. The ends lost 3 bases at V and 4 bases at J; junction bases unmatched: 2. CDR3 bases: TGTGCCAGCAGCTTCCGACAGGGCTATGGCTACACCTTC. As protein: CASSFRQGYGYTF.

The V gene is TRBV15, the J gene TRBJ2-5; 13 positions agree with TRBD2. The CDR3 loop spans 13 amino acids. The trim removed 8 bases at V and 4 bases at J, leaving 1 base unmatched. Germline CDR1 LNHNV, CDR2 YYDKDF (reference sequence). The CDR3 DNA reads TGTGCCACCGGGACTAGCGGGATAGAGACCCAGTACTTC. It yields the protein CATGTSGIETQYF.

The gene calls are TRBV30 and TRBJ1-6, with TRBD1 identical over 7 bases. The CDR3 sequence is 13 residues long. The V segment lost 8 bases and the J segment 6 bases; nucleotides outside the gene matches: 7. Germline values: CDR1 GTSNPN, CDR2 SVGIG (reference sequence). The CDR3 sequence: CARRRQGNSPLHF. In DNA, the CDR3 is TGTGCCAGAAGACGACAGGGTAATTCACCCCTCCACTTT.

This sequence joins TRBV4-1 and TRBJ2-7; 14 nucleotides align to TRBD2. The J segment lost 2 bases and the V segment lost 4 bases, leaving 10 bases of the junction unmatched. CDR1 is MGHRA, CDR2 YSYEKL, per germline. The length of the CDR3 is 18 residues. The CDR3 region has the DNA TGCGCCAGCAGCCCGGGACTAGCGGGAGCAGGGCGGACCTACGAGCAGTACTTC. The encoded protein is CASSPGLAGAGRTYEQYF.

The chain recombines TRBV9 with TRBJ1-5, with 7 bases identical to TRBD1. CDR3 length equals 16 residues. The germline V gene encodes CDR1 SGDLS and CDR2 YYNGEE. Trimming cost V 3 bases and J 7 bases; bases outside gene matches: 13. DNA of the CDR3: TGTGCCAGCAGCGCCGACGGACAGGTAGGGAGCCAGCCCCAGCATTTT. It encodes CASSADGQVGSQPQHF.

The chain recombines TRBV9 with TRBJ1-2, with TRBD1 as a possible D gene (6 bases). Germline CDR1 reads SGDLS; CDR2 reads YYNGEE. This CDR3 comprises 15 residues. Trimming removed 5 bases at V and 7 bases at J, with 21 bases between. CDR3 protein: CASSQSGTSWFGYTF. In DNA form, the CDR3 reads TGTGCCAGCAGTCAAAGCGGGACATCATGGTTTGGCTACACCTTC. The complete variable domain, with remaining parts taken from reference TRBV9 and TRBJ1-2, reads DSGVTQTPKHLITATGQRVTLRCSPRSGDLSVYWYQQSLDQGLQFLIQYYNGEERAKGNILERFSAQQFPDLHSELNLSSLELGDSALYFCASSQSGTSWFGYTFGSGTRLTVV.

This clone was seen once. Additional DNA sequences in this sample encode the identical CDR3. The chain carries TRBV10-1 and TRBJ2-7, with a weak D call TRBD2 (5 bases). CDR1 is WNHNN and CDR2 is SYGVQD in the germline V gene (reference sequence). Trimming shortened V by 0 bases and J by 0 bases, and 6 bases separated the two germline ends. The CDR3 runs 14 residues. The CDR3 sequence is CASSESGNSYEQYF. The CDR3 DNA follows: TGCGCCAGCAGTGAGTCCGGGAACTCCTACGAGCAGTACTTC.

The J gene is TRBJ1-1, the V gene TRBV25-1; TRBD1 agrees at 7 bases. There are 14 residues in the CDR3. The ends lost 2 bases at V and 8 bases at J; junction bases unmatched: 8. Germline CDR1 is MGHDK and CDR2 is SYGVNS. The DNA of the CDR3 is TGTGCCAGCAGTGAAAACCTAGGGGGCTCGGAAGCTTTCTTT. Its protein product is CASSENLGGSEAFF. Full variable domain (outside the CDR3, taken from reference TRBV25-1 and TRBJ1-1): EADIYQTPRYLVIGTGKKITLECSQTMGHDKMYWYQQDPGMELHLIHYSYGVNSTEKGDLSSESTVSRIRTEHFPLTLESARPSHTSQYLCASSENLGGSEAFFGQGTRLTVV.

The chain employs TRBV6-6 and TRBJ1-2, with TRBD1 identical over 7 bases. The V gene's germline CDR1 is MNHNY and CDR2 SVGAGI (reference sequence). This CDR3 comprises 15 residues. Trimming at V came to 2 bases and at J to 8 bases, leaving 11 bases not matched to a gene. The CDR3 region has the DNA TGTGCCAGCAGTTACACGACAGGGTCGGCCACGGGCTACACCTTC. Its translation: CASSYTTGSATGYTF.

The chain joins TRBV15 to TRBJ1-5, with D possibly matching TRBD1 (5 bases). This CDR3 is 11 amino acids long. V gave up 3 bases and J gave up 8 bases, with 5 bases separating them. Germline values: CDR1 LNHNV, CDR2 YYDKDF (reference sequence). DNA for the CDR3: TGTGCCACCAGCAGGGACAAGCCCCAGCATTTT. Protein sequence: CATSRDKPQHF.

CDR3 region: CASSQNMNTEAFF. As DNA, the CDR3 is TGTGCCAGCAGCCAAAACATGAACACTGAAGCTTTCTTT. The chain combines TRBV14 with TRBJ1-1, with D unclear. The CDR3 is 13 residues long. Germline V gives CDR1 SGHDN, CDR2 FVKESK. V lost 2 bases to trimming and J lost 0 bases, with 4 bases between them.

This rearrangement joins TRBV5-1 to TRBJ2-7; 9 bases line up with TRBD2. The trim removed 2 bases at V and 3 bases at J, leaving 6 bases unmatched. Germline V gene lookup returns CDR1 SGHRS and CDR2 YFSETQ. The CDR3 runs 15 residues. The CDR3 DNA is TGCGCCAGCAGCTTCCGTAGCGGGAGTAGCTACGAGCAGTACTTC. Translated, it gives CASSFRSGSSYEQYF.

The rearrangement joins TRBV28 to TRBJ2-7, with 10 bases aligning to TRBD2. CDR1 and CDR2 (germline): MDHEN, SYDVKM. J gave up 2 bases and V 5 bases, and 12 bases lay outside the gene matches. The CDR3 contains 17 residues. The chain's CDR3 is CASSPSQGLAGAYEQYF. CDR3 in DNA: TGTGCCAGCAGTCCCTCCCAGGGGCTAGCGGGAGCCTACGAGCAGTACTTC. The variable domain in full, with the rest retrieved from reference TRBV28 and TRBJ2-7, is DVKVTQSSRYLVKRTGEKVFLECVQDMDHENMFWYRQDPGLGLRLIYFSYDVKMKEKGDIPEGYSVSREKKERFSLILESASTNQTSMYLCASSPSQGLAGAYEQYFGPGTRLTVT.

The V call is TRBV6-1, the J call TRBJ1-2; D gene unclear. The CDR3 totals 13 residues. V lost 0 bases and J 8 bases, leaving 10 bases between the germline ends. The germline V gene has CDR1 MNHNS and CDR2 SASEGT. CDR3 protein: CASSEASTMGYTF. CDR3 DNA sequence: TGTGCCAGCAGTGAAGCCAGTACTATGGGCTACACCTTC.

The V and J genes are TRBV7-2 and TRBJ2-7; 7 bases match TRBD1. Looked up from germline, CDR1 is SGHTA and CDR2 is FQGNSA. The CDR3 length is 15 residues. V dropped 0 bases and J dropped 1; count of bases not matched to a gene: 3. The CDR3 region is CASSLALGQSYEQYF. The CDR3 bases are TGTGCCAGCAGCTTAGCTCTGGGACAGTCCTACGAGCAGTACTTC.

This chain uses TRBV11-2 with TRBJ2-5; the D is unclear. CDR3 length equals 11 residues. Trimming removed 6 bases at V and 2 bases at J, with 4 bases between. Looked up from germline, CDR1 is SGHAT and CDR2 is FQNNGV. DNA of the CDR3: TGTGCCAGCAGAACACAAGAGACCCAGTACTTC. This codes for CASRTQETQYF.

The gene calls are TRBV9 and TRBJ2-2; D is ambiguous. This CDR3 is 12 amino acids long. V lost 3 bases and J lost 6, with 6 bases in between. Germline-derived CDR1 and CDR2 are SGDLS and YYNGEE. The CDR3: CASSAGSGELFF. DNA of the CDR3: TGTGCCAGCAGCGCGGGTTCCGGGGAGCTGTTTTTT. The full variable domain, in which reference TRBV9 and TRBJ2-2 provide the parts outside the CDR3, is DSGVTQTPKHLITATGQRVTLRCSPRSGDLSVYWYQQSLDQGLQFLIQYYNGEERAKGNILERFSAQQFPDLHSELNLSSLELGDSALYFCASSAGSGELFFGEGSRLTVL.

V gene TRBV5-1 combines with J gene TRBJ1-2; 7 nucleotides match TRBD1. CDR3 size: 15 residues. CDR1 and CDR2 from the germline V gene are SGHRS and YFSETQ. J lost 4 bases, V lost 4 bases, and 10 bases had no gene match. The CDR3 reads CASSPAPGQSYGYTF. Written as DNA, the CDR3 is TGCGCCAGCAGCCCTGCCCCGGGACAGTCCTATGGCTACACCTTC. The variable domain in full, with the rest retrieved from reference TRBV5-1 and TRBJ1-2, is KAGVTQTPRYLIKTRGQQVTLSCSPISGHRSVSWYQQTPGQGLQFLFEYFSETQRNKGNFPGRFSGRQFSNSRSEMNVSTLELGDSALYLCASSPAPGQSYGYTFGSGTRLTVV.

The rearrangement uses TRBV7-9 and TRBJ2-1; 10 bases match TRBD1. Per the germline V gene, CDR1 is SEHNR and CDR2 is FQNEAQ (reference sequence). The J segment lost 3 bases and the V segment lost 3 bases, leaving 2 bases of the junction unmatched. The CDR3 is made up of 15 amino acids. Here the CDR3 reads CASSLGQGFYNEQFF. The DNA of the CDR3 is TGTGCCAGCAGCTTGGGACAGGGGTTCTACAATGAGCAGTTCTTC. Combining the CDR3 with reference TRBV7-9 and TRBJ2-1 gives the whole variable domain DTGVSQNPRHKITKRGQNVTFRCDPISEHNRLYWYRQTLGQGPEFLTYFQNEAQLEKSRLLSDRFSAERPKGSFSTLEIQRTEQGDSAMYLCASSLGQGFYNEQFFGPGTRLTVL.

The CDR3 spells CASRGGTGAHEQYF. The CDR3, as DNA: TGTGCCAGTAGAGGTGGGACAGGGGCACACGAGCAGTACTTC. The chain joins TRBV19 to TRBJ2-7, with 10 bases lining up with TRBD1. CDR1 LNHDA and CDR2 SQIVND come from the germline V gene (reference sequence). This CDR3 contains 14 residues. V trimming: 6 bases; J trimming: 5 bases; junction bases outside the gene matches: 7.

The CDR3 loop is CASSIGVPYEQYF. Here the CDR3 DNA reads TGCGCCAGCAGCATCGGGGTCCCCTACGAGCAGTACTTC. The chain couples TRBV5-1 to TRBJ2-7; weak D call: TRBD2 (5 bases). Germline-derived CDR1 and CDR2 are SGHRS and YFSETQ. Between the trimmed V and J ends, which lost 4 bases and 2 bases, there was a span of 10 bases. The CDR3 is made up of 13 amino acids.

V usage is TRBV2 and J usage is TRBJ2-1; D remains ambiguous. The CDR3 sequence is 11 residues long. Trimming took off 7 bases at V and 6 bases at J, with 7 bases between the two ends. Germline loops: CDR1 SNHLY, CDR2 FYNNEI. CDR3 region: CASTLSNEQFF. The CDR3 nucleotides read TGTGCCAGCACCCTTAGCAATGAGCAGTTCTTC.

The genes are TRBV27 and TRBJ1-2; D gene ambiguous. Deletions cut 7 bases from V and 6 bases from J, with 21 bases between. Germline-derived CDR1 and CDR2 are MNHEY and SMNVEV (reference sequence). The CDR3 extends over 15 amino acids. CDR3 loop: CASNEGLGSGNGYTF. Here the CDR3 DNA reads TGTGCCAGCAATGAAGGCCTAGGGTCGGGGAATGGCTACACCTTC.

The V and J genes are TRBV5-1 and TRBJ1-3; TRBD1 agrees at 7 bases. Germline V CDR1 and CDR2: SGHRS, YFSETQ. The CDR3 length is 14 residues. J lost 7 bases, V lost 3 bases, and 7 bases had no gene match. In nucleotides, the CDR3 is TGCGCCAGCAGCTCTCAGGGGGGCGGTAACACCATATATTTT. Translating gives CASSSQGGGNTIYF.

The genes are TRBV28 and TRBJ2-5; 13 nucleotides match TRBD2. With V trimmed by 5 bases and J by 0 bases, 3 bases remained unmatched. This CDR3 is built from 16 residues. Germline CDR1 reads MDHEN; CDR2 reads SYDVKM. CDR3 protein: CASSLGLAGDQETQYF. The CDR3 region has the DNA TGTGCCAGCAGTCTCGGACTAGCGGGGGACCAAGAGACCCAGTACTTC.

CDR3 sequence reads: CASSYGTAQRETQYF. The CDR3 coding sequence is TGTGCCAGCAGTTACGGGACAGCCCAAAGAGAGACCCAGTACTTC. The V gene is TRBV6-5, the J gene TRBJ2-5; TRBD1 matches at 7 bases. V was pared by 2 bases and J by 4 bases, with 7 bases of the junction left unmatched. Germline assignment: CDR1 MNHEY and CDR2 SVGAGI. The CDR3 has 15 residues.